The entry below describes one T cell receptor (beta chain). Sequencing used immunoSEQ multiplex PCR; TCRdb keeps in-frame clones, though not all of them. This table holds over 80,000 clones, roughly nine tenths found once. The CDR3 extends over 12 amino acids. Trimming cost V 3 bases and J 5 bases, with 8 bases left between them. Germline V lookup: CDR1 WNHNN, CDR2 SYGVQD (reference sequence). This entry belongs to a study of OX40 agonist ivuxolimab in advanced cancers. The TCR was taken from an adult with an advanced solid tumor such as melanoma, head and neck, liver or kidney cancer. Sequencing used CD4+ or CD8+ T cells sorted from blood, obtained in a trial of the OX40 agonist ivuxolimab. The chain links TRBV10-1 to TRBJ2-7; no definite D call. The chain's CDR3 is CASSDRLDEQYF. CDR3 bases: TGCGCCAGCAGTGACAGGTTGGACGAGCAGTACTTC.